Reported below is one TCR beta chain. The antigen is not known. One end of the junction does not line up with germline, which may come from a read error. Germline DNA was also extracted, and blood RNA derived from unsorted whole blood. The patients lived with chronic HBV infection and had not yet received any treatment. With a constant-region primer, TCR beta cDNA was made from roughly 500 ng of total RNA. Construction of TCR beta libraries relied on three successive nested multiplex PCR rounds employing slightly modified ARM-PCR. Amplification in the first two PCR rounds was performed using TRBV1-TRBV30 forward primers and a C-beta reverse primer for around 11 cycles each. MiXCR, applied by TCRdb to the multiplex PCR reads, yields one record per CDR3 protein. The sample includes fewer than 350,000 distinct CDR3 sequences, 60% to 80% seen only once; the top ten take about 8.4%. Germline V gene data show CDR1 as MNHEY and CDR2 as SVGEGT. The CDR3 is 17 amino acids.

This sample stems from a study of tumor-infiltrating lymphocytes in primary liver carcinoma. In the study overall: Productive TCRbeta read yields ran from roughly 3.6 to 7.1 million per sample and were similar between tissues.

Broader study findings: Significantly larger top-250-clone fractions were found in tumors than in blood (p = 0.039). Researchers found tumor-adjacent and tumor-blood pairs overlapped less than tumor region pairs.

The chain has TRBV6-2 or TRBV6-3 and TRBJ2-7, with TRBD2 matching 12 bases. The source of this sequence is a man in his forties with primary liver carcinoma and hepatitis B virus infection. The specimen was peripheral blood. This chain's CDR3 is CACSYPGLAGRSYEQYF. The CDR3, as DNA: TGTGCCTGCAGTTATCCGGGACTAGCGGGCCGCTCCTACGAGCAGTACTTC.